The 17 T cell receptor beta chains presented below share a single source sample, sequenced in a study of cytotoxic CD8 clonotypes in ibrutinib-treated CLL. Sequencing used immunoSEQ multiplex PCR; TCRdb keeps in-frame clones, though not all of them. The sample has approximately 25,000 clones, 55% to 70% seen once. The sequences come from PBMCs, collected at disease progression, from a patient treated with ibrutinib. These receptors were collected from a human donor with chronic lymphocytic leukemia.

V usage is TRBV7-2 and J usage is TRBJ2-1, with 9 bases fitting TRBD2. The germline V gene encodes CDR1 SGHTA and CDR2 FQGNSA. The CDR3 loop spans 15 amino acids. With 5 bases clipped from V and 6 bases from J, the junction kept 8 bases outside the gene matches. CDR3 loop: CASSRGRGGSNEQFF. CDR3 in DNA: TGTGCCAGCAGCCGAGGGCGGGGGGGCTCCAATGAGCAGTTCTTC.

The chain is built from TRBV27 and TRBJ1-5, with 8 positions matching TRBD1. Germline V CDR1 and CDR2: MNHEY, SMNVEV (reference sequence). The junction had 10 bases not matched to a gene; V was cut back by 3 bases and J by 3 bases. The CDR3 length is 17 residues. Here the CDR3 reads CASSFVDRGFFNQPQHF. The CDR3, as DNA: TGTGCCAGCAGTTTCGTCGACAGGGGTTTTTTCAATCAGCCCCAGCATTTT.

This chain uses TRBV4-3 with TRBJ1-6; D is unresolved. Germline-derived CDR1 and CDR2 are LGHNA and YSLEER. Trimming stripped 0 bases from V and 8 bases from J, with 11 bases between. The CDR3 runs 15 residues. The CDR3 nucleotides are TGCGCCAGCAGCCAAGATCTTACGGAATATTCACCCCTCCACTTT. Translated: CASSQDLTEYSPLHF.

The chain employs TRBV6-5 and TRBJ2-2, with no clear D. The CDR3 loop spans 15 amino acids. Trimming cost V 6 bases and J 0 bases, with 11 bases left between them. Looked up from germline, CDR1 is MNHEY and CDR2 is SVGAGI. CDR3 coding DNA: TGTGCCAGCAGAGCCGGGCTAGCGAACACCGGGGAGCTGTTTTTT. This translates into CASRAGLANTGELFF.

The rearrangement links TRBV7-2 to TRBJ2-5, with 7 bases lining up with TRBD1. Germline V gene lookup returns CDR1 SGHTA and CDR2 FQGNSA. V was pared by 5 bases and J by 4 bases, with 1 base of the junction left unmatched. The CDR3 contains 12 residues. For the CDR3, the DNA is TGTGCCAGCAGCCGGGACAGAGAGACCCAGTACTTC. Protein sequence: CASSRDRETQYF. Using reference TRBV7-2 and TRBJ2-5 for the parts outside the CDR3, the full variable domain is GAGVSQSPSNKVTEKGKDVELRCDPISGHTALYWYRQSLGQGLEFLIYFQGNSAPDKSGLPSDRFSAERTGGSVSTLTIQRTQQEDSAVYLCASSRDRETQYFGPGTRLLVL.

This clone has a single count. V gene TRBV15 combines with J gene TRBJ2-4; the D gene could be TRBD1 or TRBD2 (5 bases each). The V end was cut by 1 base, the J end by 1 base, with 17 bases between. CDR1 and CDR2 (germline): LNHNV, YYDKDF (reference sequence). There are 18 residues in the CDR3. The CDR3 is CATSRGDPRSGAKNIQYF. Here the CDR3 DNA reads TGTGCCACCAGCAGAGGGGACCCCCGATCCGGGGCCAAAAACATTCAGTACTTC.

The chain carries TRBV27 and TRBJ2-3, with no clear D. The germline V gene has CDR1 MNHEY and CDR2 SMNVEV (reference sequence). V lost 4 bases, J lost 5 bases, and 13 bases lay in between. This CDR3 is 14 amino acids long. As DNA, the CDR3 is TGTGCCAGCAGTTCGTCGCGGTCAGTAGATACGCAGTATTTT. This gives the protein CASSSSRSVDTQYF.

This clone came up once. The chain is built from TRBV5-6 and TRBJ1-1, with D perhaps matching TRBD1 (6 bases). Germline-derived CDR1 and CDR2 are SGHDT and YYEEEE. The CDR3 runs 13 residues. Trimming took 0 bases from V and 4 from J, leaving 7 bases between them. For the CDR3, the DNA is TGTGCCAGCAGCTTGGACAGGGTCACTGAAGCTTTCTTT. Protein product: CASSLDRVTEAFF.

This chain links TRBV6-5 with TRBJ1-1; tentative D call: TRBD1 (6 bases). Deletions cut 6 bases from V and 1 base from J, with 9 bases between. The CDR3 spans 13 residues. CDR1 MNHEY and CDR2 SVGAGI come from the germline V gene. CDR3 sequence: CASSLTGNTEAFF. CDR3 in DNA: TGTGCCAGCAGCTTGACAGGGAACACTGAAGCTTTCTTT.

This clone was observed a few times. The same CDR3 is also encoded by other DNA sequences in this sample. The CDR3 spells CSVGGNEQFF. The CDR3 nucleotides read TGCAGCGTTGGAGGCAATGAGCAGTTCTTC. This chain connects TRBV29-1 to TRBJ2-1; D is unclear. Germline CDR1 is SQVTM and CDR2 is ANQGSEA. V was trimmed by 4 bases and J by 6 bases, leaving 4 bases between them. CDR3 length: 10 amino acids.

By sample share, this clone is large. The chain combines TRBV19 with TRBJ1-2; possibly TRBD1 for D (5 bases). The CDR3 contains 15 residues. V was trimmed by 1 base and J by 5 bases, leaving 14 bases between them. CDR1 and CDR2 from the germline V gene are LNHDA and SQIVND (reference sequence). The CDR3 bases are TGTGCCAGTAGTATAGGGGCAGGGTCTGAATATGGCTACACCTTC. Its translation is CASSIGAGSEYGYTF.

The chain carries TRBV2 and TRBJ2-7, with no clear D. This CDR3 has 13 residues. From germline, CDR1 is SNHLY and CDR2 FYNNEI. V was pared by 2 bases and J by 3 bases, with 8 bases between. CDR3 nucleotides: TGTGCCAGCAGTGAATTCAACAGCTACGAGCAGTACTTC. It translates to CASSEFNSYEQYF.

The CDR3 DNA reads as TGCGCCAGCAGCCAAGACCGGACCTACGAGCAGTACTTC. Translation gives CASSQDRTYEQYF. The chain is built from TRBV4-1 and TRBJ2-7; D remains unclear. The germline gives CDR1 MGHRA, CDR2 YSYEKL. Between the trimmed V and J ends, which lost 0 bases and 2 bases, there was a span of 5 bases. The CDR3 extends over 13 amino acids.

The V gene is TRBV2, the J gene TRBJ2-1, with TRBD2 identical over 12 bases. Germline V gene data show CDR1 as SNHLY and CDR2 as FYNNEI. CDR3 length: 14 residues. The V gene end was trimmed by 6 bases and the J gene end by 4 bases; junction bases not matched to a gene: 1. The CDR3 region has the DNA TGTGCCAGCAGAACTAGCGGGGGGTACAATGAGCAGTTCTTC. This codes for CASRTSGGYNEQFF.

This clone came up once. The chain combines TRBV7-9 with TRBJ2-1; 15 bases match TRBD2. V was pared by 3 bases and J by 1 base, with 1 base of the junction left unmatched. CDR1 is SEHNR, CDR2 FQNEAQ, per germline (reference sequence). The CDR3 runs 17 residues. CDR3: CASSLGLAGGSYNEQFF. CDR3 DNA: TGTGCCAGCAGCTTGGGACTAGCGGGGGGATCCTACAATGAGCAGTTCTTC.

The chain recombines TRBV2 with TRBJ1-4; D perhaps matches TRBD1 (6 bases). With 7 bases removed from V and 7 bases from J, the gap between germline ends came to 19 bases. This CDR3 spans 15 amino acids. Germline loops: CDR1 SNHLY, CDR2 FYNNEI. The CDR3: CASTEGQGRSEKLFF. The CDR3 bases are TGTGCCAGCACCGAGGGGCAGGGGAGGAGTGAAAAACTGTTTTTT.

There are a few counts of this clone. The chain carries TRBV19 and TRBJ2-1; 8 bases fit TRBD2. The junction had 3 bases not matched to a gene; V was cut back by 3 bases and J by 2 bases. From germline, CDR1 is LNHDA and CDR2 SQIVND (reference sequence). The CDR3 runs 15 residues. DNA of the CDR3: TGTGCCAGTAGTATCTCTAGCGGGCCCTACAATGAGCAGTTCTTC. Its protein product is CASSISSGPYNEQFF.